This TCR beta chain was retrieved from a study of blood T cell repertoires in COVID-19. Per the germline V gene, CDR1 is LGHNA and CDR2 is YSLEER. CDR3 length: 17 residues. Deletions cut 1 base from V and 1 base from J, with 14 bases between. In the original analysis: Amplified reference gene primers provided the basis for estimating nucleated cell counts. The repertoire was sequenced with immunoSEQ multiplex PCR; TCRdb's copy has only in-frame clones and lacks some. That table supplies the V and J calls and clone size; D and trimming were determined from the DNA. Seen here are more than 85,000 clones, more than 75% observed once, and the top ten hold 2.5% to 3.5%.

This receptor was identified in a man aged 45-65 years with active or convalescent COVID-19. The chain uses TRBV4-3 and TRBJ1-3; tentatively, D is TRBD1 (5 bases). Sequenced input: peripheral blood. CDR3 in DNA: TGCGCCAGCAGCCAAGGAACAGGAACTGAATCTGGAAACACCATATATTTT. It specifies CASSQGTGTESGNTIYF.